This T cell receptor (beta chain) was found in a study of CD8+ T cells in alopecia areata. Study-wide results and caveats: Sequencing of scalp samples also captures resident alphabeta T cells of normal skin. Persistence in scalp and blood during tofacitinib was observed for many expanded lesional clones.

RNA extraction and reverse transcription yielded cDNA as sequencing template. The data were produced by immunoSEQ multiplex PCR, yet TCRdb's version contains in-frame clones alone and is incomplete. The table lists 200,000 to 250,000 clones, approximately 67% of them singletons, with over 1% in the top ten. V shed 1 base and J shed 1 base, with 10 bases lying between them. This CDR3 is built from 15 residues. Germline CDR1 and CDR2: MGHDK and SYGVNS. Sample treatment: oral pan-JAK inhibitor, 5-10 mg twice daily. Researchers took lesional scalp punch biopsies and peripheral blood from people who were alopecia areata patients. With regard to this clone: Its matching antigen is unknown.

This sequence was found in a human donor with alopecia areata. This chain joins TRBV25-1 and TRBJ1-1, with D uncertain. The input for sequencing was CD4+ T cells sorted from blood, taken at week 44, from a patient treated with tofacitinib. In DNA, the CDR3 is TGTGCCAGCAGTGAATGGAGGGCGGAGAACACTGAAGCTTTCTTT. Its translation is CASSEWRAENTEAFF.